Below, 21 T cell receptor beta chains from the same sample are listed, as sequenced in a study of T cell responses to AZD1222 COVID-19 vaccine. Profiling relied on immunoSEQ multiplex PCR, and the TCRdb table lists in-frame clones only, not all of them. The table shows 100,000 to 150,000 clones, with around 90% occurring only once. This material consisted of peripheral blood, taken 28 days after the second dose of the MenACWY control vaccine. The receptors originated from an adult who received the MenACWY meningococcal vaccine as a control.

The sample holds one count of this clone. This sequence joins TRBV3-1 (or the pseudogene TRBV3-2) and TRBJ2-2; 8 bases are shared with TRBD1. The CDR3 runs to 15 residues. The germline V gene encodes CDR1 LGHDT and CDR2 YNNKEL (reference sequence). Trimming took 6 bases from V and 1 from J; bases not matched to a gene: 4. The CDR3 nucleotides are TGTGCCAGCAGGCTCGGACAGGGGAACACCGGGGAGCTGTTTTTT. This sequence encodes CASRLGQGNTGELFF.

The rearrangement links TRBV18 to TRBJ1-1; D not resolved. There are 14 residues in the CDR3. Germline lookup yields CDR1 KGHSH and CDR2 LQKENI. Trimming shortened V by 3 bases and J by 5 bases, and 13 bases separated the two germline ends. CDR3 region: CASSPRVEATEAFF. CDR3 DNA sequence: TGTGCCAGCTCACCGAGGGTGGAAGCGACTGAAGCTTTCTTT.

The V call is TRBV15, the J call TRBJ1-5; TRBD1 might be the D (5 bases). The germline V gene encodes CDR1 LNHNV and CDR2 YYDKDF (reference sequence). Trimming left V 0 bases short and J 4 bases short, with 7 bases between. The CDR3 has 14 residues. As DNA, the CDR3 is TGTGCCACCAGCAGAGATCCAGGGAATCAGCCCCAGCATTTT. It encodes CATSRDPGNQPQHF.

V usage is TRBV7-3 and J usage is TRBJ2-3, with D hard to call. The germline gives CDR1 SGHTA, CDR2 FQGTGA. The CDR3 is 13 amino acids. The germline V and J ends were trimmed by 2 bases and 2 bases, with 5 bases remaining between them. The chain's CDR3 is CASSLLDTDTQYF. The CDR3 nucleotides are TGTGCCAGCAGCTTATTGGACACAGATACGCAGTATTTT. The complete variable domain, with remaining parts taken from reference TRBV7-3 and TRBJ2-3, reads GAGVSQTPSNKVTEKGKYVELRCDPISGHTALYWYRQSLGQGPEFLIYFQGTGAADDSGLPNDRFFAVRPEGSVSTLKIQRTERGDSAVYLCASSLLDTDTQYFGPGTRLTVL.

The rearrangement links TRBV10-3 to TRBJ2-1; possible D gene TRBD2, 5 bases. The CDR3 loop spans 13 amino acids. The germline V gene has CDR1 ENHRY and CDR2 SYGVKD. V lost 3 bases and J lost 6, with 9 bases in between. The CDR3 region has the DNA TGTGCCATCAGTGACTCGAGGGCCAATGAGCAGTTCTTC. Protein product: CAISDSRANEQFF.

The CDR3 here is CASSPGGGEGQYV. The CDR3 DNA follows: TGTGCCAGCAGCCCGGGGGGAGGGGAGGGGCAGTACGTC. The chain carries TRBV5-6 and TRBJ2-7; TRBD2 agrees at 7 bases. V was pared by 4 bases and J by 9 bases, with 10 bases of the junction left unmatched. CDR1 and CDR2 (germline): SGHDT, YYEEEE. The CDR3 covers 13 residues.

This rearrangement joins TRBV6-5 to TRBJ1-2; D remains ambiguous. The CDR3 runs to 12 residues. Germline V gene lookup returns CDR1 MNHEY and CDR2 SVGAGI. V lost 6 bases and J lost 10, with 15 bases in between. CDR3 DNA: TGTGCCAGCAGACTAGCGGACGGCTACTACACCTTC. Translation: CASRLADGYYTF.

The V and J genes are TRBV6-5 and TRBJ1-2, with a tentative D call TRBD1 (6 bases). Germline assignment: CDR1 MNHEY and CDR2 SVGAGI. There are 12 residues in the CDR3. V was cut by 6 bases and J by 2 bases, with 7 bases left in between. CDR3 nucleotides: TGTGCCAGCAGAACAGGGAACTATGGCTACACCTTC. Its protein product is CASRTGNYGYTF.

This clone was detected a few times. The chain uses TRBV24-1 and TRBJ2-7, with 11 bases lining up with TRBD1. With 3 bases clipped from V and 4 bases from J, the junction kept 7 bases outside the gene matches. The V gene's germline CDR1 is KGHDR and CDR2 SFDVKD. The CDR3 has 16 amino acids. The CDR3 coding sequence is TGTGCCACCAGTGATAACCAGGGACAGGGGGTATACGAGCAGTACTTC. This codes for CATSDNQGQGVYEQYF.

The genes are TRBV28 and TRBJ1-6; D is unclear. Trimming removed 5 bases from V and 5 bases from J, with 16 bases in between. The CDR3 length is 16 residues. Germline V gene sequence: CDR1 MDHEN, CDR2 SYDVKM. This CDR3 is CASSPILNRDNSPLHF. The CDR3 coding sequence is TGTGCCAGCAGTCCCATTCTCAATAGGGATAATTCACCCCTCCACTTT. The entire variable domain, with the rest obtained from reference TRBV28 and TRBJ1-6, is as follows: DVKVTQSSRYLVKRTGEKVFLECVQDMDHENMFWYRQDPGLGLRLIYFSYDVKMKEKGDIPEGYSVSREKKERFSLILESASTNQTSMYLCASSPILNRDNSPLHFGNGTRLTVT.

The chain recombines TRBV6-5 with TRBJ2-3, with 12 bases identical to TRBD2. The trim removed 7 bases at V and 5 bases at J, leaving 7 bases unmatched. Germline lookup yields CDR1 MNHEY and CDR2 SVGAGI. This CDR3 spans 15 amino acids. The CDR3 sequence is CASKPLAGGIDTQYF. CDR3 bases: TGTGCCAGCAAACCACTAGCGGGGGGTATAGATACGCAGTATTTT.

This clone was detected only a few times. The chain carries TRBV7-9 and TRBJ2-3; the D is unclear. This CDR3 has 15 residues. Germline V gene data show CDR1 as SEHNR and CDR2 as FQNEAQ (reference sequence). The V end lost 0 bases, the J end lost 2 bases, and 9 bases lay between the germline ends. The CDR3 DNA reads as TGTGCCAGCAGCTTAGCGAGAGACATCACAGATACGCAGTATTTT. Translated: CASSLARDITDTQYF.

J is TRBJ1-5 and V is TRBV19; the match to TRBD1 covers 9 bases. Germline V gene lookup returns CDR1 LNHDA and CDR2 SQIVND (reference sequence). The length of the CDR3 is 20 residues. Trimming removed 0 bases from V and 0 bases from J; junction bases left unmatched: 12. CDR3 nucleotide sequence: TGTGCCAGTAGTATAGAACGGGACAGGGTTAGGGAATTTAGCAATCAGCCCCAGCATTTT. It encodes CASSIERDRVREFSNQPQHF.

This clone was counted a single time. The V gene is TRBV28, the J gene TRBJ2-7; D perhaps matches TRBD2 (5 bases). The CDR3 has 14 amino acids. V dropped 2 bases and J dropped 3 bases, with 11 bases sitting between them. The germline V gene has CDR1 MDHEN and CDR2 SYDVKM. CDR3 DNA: TGTGCCAGCAGTTTAGGAGGAACCGACTACGAGCAGTACTTC. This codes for CASSLGGTDYEQYF.

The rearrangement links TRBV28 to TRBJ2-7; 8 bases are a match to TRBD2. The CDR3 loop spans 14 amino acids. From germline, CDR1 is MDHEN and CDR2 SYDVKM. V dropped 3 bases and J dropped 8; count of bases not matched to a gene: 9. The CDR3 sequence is CASSLTSANFQQYF. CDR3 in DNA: TGTGCCAGCAGTTTGACTAGCGCCAATTTCCAGCAGTACTTC.

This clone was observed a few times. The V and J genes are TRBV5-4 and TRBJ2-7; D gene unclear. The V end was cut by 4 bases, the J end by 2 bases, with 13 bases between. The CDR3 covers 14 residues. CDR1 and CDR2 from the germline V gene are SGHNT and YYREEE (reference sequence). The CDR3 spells CASSPRPLAYEQYF. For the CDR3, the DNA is TGTGCCAGCAGCCCCCGACCCCTTGCCTACGAGCAGTACTTC.

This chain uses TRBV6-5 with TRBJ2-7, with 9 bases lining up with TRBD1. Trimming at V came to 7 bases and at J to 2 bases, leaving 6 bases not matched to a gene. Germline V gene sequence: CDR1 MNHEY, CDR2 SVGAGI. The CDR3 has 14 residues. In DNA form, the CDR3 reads TGTGCCAGCAAAACAGGGGGCCGAGCCTACGAGCAGTACTTC. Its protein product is CASKTGGRAYEQYF.

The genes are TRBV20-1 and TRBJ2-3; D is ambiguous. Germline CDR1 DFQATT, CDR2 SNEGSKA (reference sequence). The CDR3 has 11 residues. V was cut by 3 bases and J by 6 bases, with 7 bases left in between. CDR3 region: CSASPTDTQYF. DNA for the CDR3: TGCAGTGCTAGCCCTACCGATACGCAGTATTTT.

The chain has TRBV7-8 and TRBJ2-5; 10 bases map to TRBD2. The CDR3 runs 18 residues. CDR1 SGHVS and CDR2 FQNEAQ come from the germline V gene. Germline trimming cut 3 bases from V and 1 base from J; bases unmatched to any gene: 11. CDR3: CASSFSGRFFEGQETQYF. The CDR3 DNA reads TGTGCCAGCAGCTTTAGCGGGAGGTTTTTTGAAGGCCAAGAGACCCAGTACTTC.

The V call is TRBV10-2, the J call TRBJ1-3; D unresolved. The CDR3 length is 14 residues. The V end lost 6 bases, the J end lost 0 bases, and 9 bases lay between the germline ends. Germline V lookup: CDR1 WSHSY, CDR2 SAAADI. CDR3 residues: CASRAQSSGNTIYF. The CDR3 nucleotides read TGCGCCAGCAGGGCCCAGAGCTCTGGAAACACCATATATTTT.

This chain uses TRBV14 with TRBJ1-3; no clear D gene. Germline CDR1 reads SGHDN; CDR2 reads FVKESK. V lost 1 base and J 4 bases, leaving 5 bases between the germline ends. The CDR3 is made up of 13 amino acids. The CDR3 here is CASSQVRGNTIYF. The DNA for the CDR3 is TGTGCCAGCAGCCAAGTTCGGGGAAACACCATATATTTT.